Shown below are 8 T cell receptor beta chains from a single sample sequenced in a study of T cell responses to AZD1222 COVID-19 vaccine. The protocol was immunoSEQ multiplex PCR, while the TCRdb copy is restricted to in-frame clones and leaves out a portion. The repertoire holds 100,000 to 150,000 clones, just over 90% seen once, with 0.9% to 1.2% in the top ten. Sequenced material: peripheral blood, taken 28 days after the second AZD1222 dose. The receptor source for this set is an adult who received the AZD1222 COVID-19 vaccine.

This clone came up a few times. The gene calls are TRBV19 and TRBJ2-7, with unresolved D. The CDR3 consists of 13 residues. The V end lost 0 bases, the J end lost 6 bases, and 9 bases lay between the germline ends. Germline V gene sequence: CDR1 LNHDA, CDR2 SQIVND (reference sequence). The CDR3 is CASSIDSWSEQYF. DNA for the CDR3: TGTGCCAGTAGTATAGACAGCTGGTCCGAGCAGTACTTC.

The chain carries TRBV4-1 and TRBJ2-5; 10 bases align to TRBD2. V was pared by 3 bases and J by 5 bases, with 6 bases of the junction left unmatched. Germline CDR1 MGHRA, CDR2 YSYEKL. This CDR3 region has 15 residues. CDR3 in amino acids: CASSQRLAGHETQYF. The CDR3 DNA sequence: TGCGCCAGCAGCCAGAGACTAGCGGGTCATGAGACCCAGTACTTC.

The rearrangement links TRBV10-1 to TRBJ1-5; TRBD1 is a possible D gene (5 bases). From germline, CDR1 is WNHNN and CDR2 SYGVQD (reference sequence). The CDR3 consists of 15 residues. Between the trimmed V and J ends, which lost 7 bases and 0 bases, there was a span of 13 bases. For the CDR3, the DNA is TGCGCCAGCACTCAGGGTGAGGGTAGCAATCAGCCCCAGCATTTT. It is translated as CASTQGEGSNQPQHF.

This clone was recorded once. J is TRBJ2-2 and V is TRBV19; D is ambiguous. Germline V gene lookup returns CDR1 LNHDA and CDR2 SQIVND (reference sequence). Trimming shortened V by 3 bases and J by 2 bases, and 7 bases separated the two germline ends. The CDR3 spans 14 residues. The DNA of the CDR3 is TGTGCCAGTAGTATTTTCGCAAACACCGGGGAGCTGTTTTTT. Translation gives CASSIFANTGELFF.

This clone was observed a handful of times. V and J are TRBV29-1 and TRBJ2-7; D gene ambiguous. Between the trimmed V and J ends, which lost 2 bases and 2 bases, there was a span of 13 bases. The CDR3 has 14 amino acids. Germline CDR1 reads SQVTM; CDR2 reads ANQGSEA. CDR3 loop: CSVELEDVTYEQYF. The CDR3 bases are TGCAGCGTTGAATTGGAAGATGTGACCTACGAGCAGTACTTC.

The rearrangement joins TRBV4-2 to TRBJ2-2, with 8 bases aligning to TRBD2. Germline CDR1 LGHNA, CDR2 YNFKEQ. This CDR3 has 16 amino acids. The V and J ends lost 0 bases and 4 bases, in that order; junction bases with no gene match: 4. The CDR3 DNA follows: TGTGCCAGCAGCCAAGATAGTACTAGCGGCACCGGGGAGCTGTTTTTT. This codes for CASSQDSTSGTGELFF.

The V call is TRBV6-5, the J call TRBJ1-5; D remains ambiguous. Trimming pared 5 bases from V and 3 bases from J, leaving 11 bases between. This CDR3 comprises 14 residues. Looked up from germline, CDR1 is MNHEY and CDR2 is SVGAGI. The chain's CDR3 is CASSLDNNNQPQHF. CDR3 in DNA: TGTGCCAGCAGTCTTGACAACAACAATCAGCCCCAGCATTTT.

V is TRBV2 and J is TRBJ1-6, with 8 bases lining up with TRBD1. The CDR3 has 13 amino acids. V shed 10 bases, J shed 7 bases, and the junction held 6 bases outside the gene matches. Per germline, CDR1 SNHLY and CDR2 FYNNEI. CDR3 sequence: CAISGGANSPLHF. For the CDR3, the DNA is TGTGCCATATCAGGGGGCGCGAATTCACCCCTCCACTTT.